The entry below describes one TCR beta chain. Its specificity is not known. A minimum of 5 micrograms of total RNA was extracted per sample. There are 14 residues in the CDR3. In germline, CDR1 is SGHRS, CDR2 YFSETQ. V lost 4 bases and J 0 bases, leaving 10 bases between the germline ends. This record comes from a study of blood T cells in healthy people across ages. Regarding the study as a whole: Per-million-T-cell TCR beta diversity fell roughly linearly with age. TCR beta diversity correlated strongly with naive T cell percentage.

PCR was performed a second time for about 7 to 12 cycles using a sample-barcoded 5' primer and a J-beta primer mix. The template-switch adaptor was a 5' adaptor with 12 random nucleotides. It tagged each cDNA molecule. TCRdb reprocessed the 5' RACE reads with MiXCR, giving one entry per CDR3 protein. The sample yields some 1.4 million distinct CDR3 sequences, about 43% seen once. This chain links TRBV5-1 with TRBJ2-5; D is uncertain. The receptor's source is a woman younger than 35 in good health. The sequenced sample was blood. The CDR3 protein is CASSPFNNQETQYF. DNA of the CDR3: TGCGCCAGCAGCCCCTTTAACAACCAAGAGACCCAGTACTTC.